This T cell receptor (beta chain) was identified during a study of T cell changes during pregnancy in multiple sclerosis. The repertoire was sequenced with immunoSEQ multiplex PCR; TCRdb's copy has only in-frame clones and lacks some. The sample has under 120,000 clones, approximately 90% seen once. In this sample, this clone turned up a few times. The junction had 5 bases not matched to a gene; V was cut back by 5 bases and J by 7 bases. Germline V gene data show CDR1 as SEHNR and CDR2 as FQNEAQ (reference sequence). The CDR3 is made up of 13 amino acids. Specimen: peripheral blood, collected after pregnancy. The clonotype was recovered from a female donor with multiple sclerosis, enrolled in a pregnancy study. The chain is built from TRBV7-9 and TRBJ1-1; 9 bases are shared with TRBD1. The CDR3 here is CASSKVTGGEAFF. In DNA form, the CDR3 reads TGTGCCAGCAGCAAGGTGACAGGGGGTGAAGCTTTCTTT.